The T cell receptor beta chain under discussion was sequenced for a study of low-dose radiotherapy and immunotherapy resistance in tumors. At the level of the study: Each fraction given to Cohort 2 every two weeks delivered 1 Gy, and the total reached 13 Gy over 26 weeks. One day before radiation and immunotherapy, intravenous cyclophosphamide 200 mg/m2 was administered, with this repeated every two weeks.

TRAV- and TRBV-specific primers were used for first-strand cDNA, which covered alpha and beta chains. TCRs underwent 20 PCR cycles of amplification with a constant-region primer and V-primer adapter. Isolated mRNA underwent amplification by in vitro transcription. TCRdb called the reads again in MiXCR, with one record for every CDR3 protein. The sample consists of some 85,000 distinct CDR3 sequences, about 20% of them appearing once. Noted time point: before trial treatment. Along with nivolumab and ipilimumab, donors received aspirin, low-dose cyclophosphamide and low-dose radiotherapy. This clonotype was detected a few times. A read error is the likely source, as a far larger clone sits one nucleotide away. The CDR3 has 15 residues. Germline lookup yields CDR1 MNHNS and CDR2 SASEGT. The V end was cut by 8 bases, the J end by 2 bases, with 17 bases between.

The sequence came from a male donor with prostate cancer. The chain has TRBV6-1 and TRBJ2-3; D ambiguous. The source material was PBMCs, sampled before treatment. The DNA for the CDR3 is TGTGCCAGCGGGCCCTTGACAAAAAACACAGATACGCAGTATTTT. Protein: CASGPLTKNTDTQYF.